This T cell receptor beta chain was observed in a study of CD8 T cells in ankylosing spondylitis. The study, taken as a whole, reports: There were earlier reports of some motif variants in reactive arthritis synovial fluid and blood. Clones tied to disease were said to be significantly enriched in matched ankylosing spondylitis synovial fluid.

Germline V gene lookup returns CDR1 SGDLS and CDR2 YYNGEE. V was pared by 1 base and J by 0 bases, with 11 bases between. CDR3 size: 17 residues. The TCR beta libraries were generated through quantitative 5'-RACE incorporating molecular barcodes. TCRdb reprocessed the 5' RACE reads via MiXCR and lists one record per CDR3 protein. The sample carries about 240,000 distinct CDR3 sequences, around 7.8% recorded once. This clonotype was seen many times. Antigen: not known. This sequence originates from a male donor with ankylosing spondylitis or in good health (not recorded which). Sequenced material: blood, either unsorted or a sorted T cell fraction (not recorded which). The chain recombines TRBV9 with TRBJ2-6; D is possibly TRBD2 (6 bases). The CDR3 loop is CASSVFGGVSGANVLTF. For the CDR3, the DNA is TGTGCCAGCAGCGTATTTGGAGGGGTCTCTGGGGCCAACGTCCTGACTTTC.